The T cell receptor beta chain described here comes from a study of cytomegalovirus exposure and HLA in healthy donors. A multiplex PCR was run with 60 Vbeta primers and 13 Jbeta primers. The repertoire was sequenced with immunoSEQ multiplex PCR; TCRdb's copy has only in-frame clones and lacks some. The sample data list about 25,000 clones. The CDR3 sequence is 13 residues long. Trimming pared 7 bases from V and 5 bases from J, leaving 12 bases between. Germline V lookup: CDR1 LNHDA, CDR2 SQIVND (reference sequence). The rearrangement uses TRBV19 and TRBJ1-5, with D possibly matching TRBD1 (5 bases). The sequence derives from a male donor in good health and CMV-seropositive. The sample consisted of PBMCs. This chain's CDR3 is CASNPWGDQPQHF. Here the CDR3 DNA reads TGTGCCAGTAACCCGTGGGGCGATCAGCCCCAGCATTTT.